A single sample is the source of the 16 T cell receptor beta chains below, sequenced in a study of blood T cells in healthy people across ages. Through a sample-barcoded 5' primer and a J-beta primer mix, a second PCR was run for roughly 6 to 12 cycles. TCRdb used MiXCR to reprocess the 5' RACE reads, holding one entry per CDR3 protein. The data contain 450,000 to 650,000 distinct CDR3 sequences, 20% to 30% of them singletons. The same sample was also used in a study of T cells of mothers and their children.

The sequencing sample was made of blood. The receptors come from a boy under 18 in good health.

This chain connects TRBV5-6 to TRBJ1-2, with D maybe TRBD1 (6 bases). Germline CDR1 SGHDT, CDR2 YYEEEE. CDR3 length: 14 residues. The V gene lost 5 bases and the J gene lost 4 bases, with 15 bases spanning the gap. The CDR3, as DNA: TGTGCCAGCAGTTGGCAAGACAGGACCTATGGCTACACCTTC. Translated, it gives CASSWQDRTYGYTF.

J is TRBJ2-7 and V is TRBV27; TRBD2 might be the D (6 bases). This CDR3 contains 13 residues. V lost 6 bases and J lost 5, with 14 bases in between. Looked up from germline, CDR1 is MNHEY and CDR2 is SMNVEV (reference sequence). Here the CDR3 reads CASRPGGIDEQYF. The CDR3 DNA reads TGTGCCAGCAGACCCGGGGGAATTGACGAGCAGTACTTC.

A few counts support this clonotype. The chain uses TRBV4-1 and TRBJ2-5, with 9 bases identical to TRBD2. The J call is in doubt because the DNA end fits TRBJ2-7 better. The CDR3 runs to 16 residues. Per germline, CDR1 MGHRA and CDR2 YSYEKL. DNA for the CDR3: TGCGCCAGCAGCCAAGCGGCTAGCGGGGTAACCTACGAGCAGTACTTC. Translation: CASSQAASGVTYEQYF.

At least ten counts were recorded for this clonotype. J is TRBJ2-5 and V is TRBV7-9, with a possible D match to TRBD1 (5 bases). Germline lookup yields CDR1 SEHNR and CDR2 FQNEAQ (reference sequence). The CDR3 spans 15 residues. V was cut by 4 bases and J by 3 bases, with 15 bases left in between. The CDR3 here is CASSSRDSYEETQYF. The CDR3 nucleotides read TGTGCCAGCAGCTCCCGAGACAGTTATGAAGAGACCCAGTACTTC. The complete variable domain, with remaining parts taken from reference TRBV7-9 and TRBJ2-5, reads DTGVSQNPRHKITKRGQNVTFRCDPISEHNRLYWYRQTLGQGPEFLTYFQNEAQLEKSRLLSDRFSAERPKGSFSTLEIQRTEQGDSAMYLCASSSRDSYEETQYFGPGTRLLVL.

J is TRBJ2-6 and V is TRBV7-2; possibly TRBD2 for D (6 bases). This CDR3 is built from 14 residues. CDR1 SGHTA and CDR2 FQGNSA come from the germline V gene. This CDR3 is CVAGTYSGANVLTF. The DNA of the CDR3 is TGTGTTGCGGGAACGTACTCTGGGGCCAACGTCCTGACTTTC. Complete variable domain (other parts from reference TRBV7-2 and TRBJ2-6): GAGVSQSPSNKVTEKGKDVELRCDPISGHTALYWYRQSLGQGLEFLIYFQGNSAPDKSGLPSDRFSAERTGGSVSTLTIQRTQQEDSAVYLCVAGTYSGANVLTFGAGSRLTVL.

CDR3 region: CASSLLLRGVTQYF. In DNA, the CDR3 is TGTGCCAGCAGTTTGCTTCTGAGGGGTGTTACGCAGTATTTT. J is TRBJ2-3 and V is TRBV28; D assignment may be TRBD1 or TRBD2 (5 bases each). The CDR3 is 14 residues long. V lost 3 bases to trimming and J lost 8 bases, with 15 bases between them. Germline V gives CDR1 MDHEN, CDR2 SYDVKM.

This clonotype was picked up many times. The chain couples TRBV7-3 to TRBJ1-1; possible D gene TRBD1, 5 bases. V was shortened by 3 bases and J by 1 base, with 6 bases between the two germline ends. Germline CDR1 reads SGHTA; CDR2 reads FQGTGA. The CDR3 sequence is 13 residues long. The CDR3 reads CASSFGGNTEAFF. CDR3 bases: TGTGCCAGCAGCTTTGGGGGGAACACTGAAGCTTTCTTT.

This clonotype was picked up a small number of times. The junction departs from the called germline gene at one end, perhaps through a read error. This chain links TRBV20-1 with TRBJ2-1; a possible D gene is TRBD1 (6 bases). In germline, CDR1 is DFQATT, CDR2 SNEGSKA (reference sequence). This CDR3 has 11 residues. DNA for the CDR3: TGCAGTGCTTGGACAGAAGAGACCCGGTACTTC. Protein sequence: CSAWTEETRYF.

This clonotype was seen only once. The genes are TRBV6-1 and TRBJ2-1; a possible D gene is TRBD2 (6 bases). CDR1 is MNHNS and CDR2 is SASEGT in the germline V gene. This CDR3 is built from 12 residues. The CDR3 here is CSIAGLGNEQFF. CDR3 DNA: TGTAGTATTGCGGGGCTAGGGAATGAGCAGTTCTTC.

Note on this clonotype: The conserved phenylalanine or tryptophan is not found at the CDR3 terminus, so this likely reflects a read error. J is TRBJ1-6 and V is TRBV28; D not certain. This CDR3 contains 12 residues. V lost 6 bases and J 14 bases, leaving 14 bases between the germline ends. The germline V gene has CDR1 MDHEN and CDR2 SYDVKM. The CDR3 protein is CASSPRRATLHL. The CDR3 DNA reads as TGTGCCAGCAGCCCCCGGAGGGCCACCCTCCACCTT.

V usage is TRBV20-1 and J usage is TRBJ1-2, with D tentatively TRBD1 (5 bases). The CDR3 sequence is 13 residues long. V was trimmed by 3 bases and J by 4 bases, leaving 12 bases between them. Germline V lookup: CDR1 DFQATT, CDR2 SNEGSKA (reference sequence). The CDR3 DNA reads TGCAGTGCTAGGGCGACAGTTTCCTATGGCTACACCTTC. Amino acid sequence: CSARATVSYGYTF.

This chain connects TRBV6-8 to TRBJ2-5; 8 nucleotides match TRBD2. The end of the DNA fits TRBJ2-1 better, so the J call may be wrong. Germline V gene lookup returns CDR1 MNHGY and CDR2 SAAAGT. CDR3 length equals 15 residues. The CDR3 sequence is CAIPRGTRSMSEQFF. DNA of the CDR3: TGTGCCATCCCGCGTGGGACTAGGTCTATGTCTGAGCAGTTCTTC.

There are a few counts of this clonotype. The gene calls are TRBV24-1 and TRBJ2-5; D unclear. Trimming removed 0 bases from V and 3 bases from J, with 10 bases in between. The CDR3 length is 15 residues. Germline-derived CDR1 and CDR2 are KGHDR and SFDVKD. The CDR3 here is CATSDLQDGEETQYF. The CDR3 nucleotides are TGTGCCACCAGTGATTTGCAGGACGGAGAAGAGACCCAGTACTTC.

This chain joins TRBV4-1 and TRBJ2-5, with D uncertain. Germline CDR1 reads MGHRA; CDR2 reads YSYEKL. The germline V and J ends were trimmed by 2 bases and 1 base, with 14 bases remaining between them. The CDR3 runs 16 residues. In DNA form, the CDR3 reads TGCGCCAGCAGCCAAATTGGGGTTGTCTTCCAAGAGACCCAGTACTTC. This gives the protein CASSQIGVVFQETQYF.

This clonotype was found a few times. The CDR3 DNA reads TGTGCCAGCAGCCGCCGGACGGACCTCATCGGCTACGAGCAGTACTTC. Translating it yields CASSRRTDLIGYEQYF. The chain is built from TRBV28 and TRBJ2-7; D is undetermined. Germline assignment: CDR1 MDHEN and CDR2 SYDVKM. The length of the CDR3 is 16 residues. V was clipped by 6 bases and J by 3 bases, with 21 bases between them.

This clonotype was observed a few times. This may arise from a read error, as a much more abundant clone is one base away. V and J are TRBV27 and TRBJ2-1; TRBD1 matches 7 bases. This CDR3 has 16 residues. Trimming took 5 bases from V and 6 from J; bases not matched to a gene: 13. Looked up from germline, CDR1 is MNHEY and CDR2 is SMNVEV (reference sequence). DNA for the CDR3: TGTGCCAGCAGTCCCCTGGGGACAGAGGGCCTCAATGAGCAGTTCTTC. This codes for CASSPLGTEGLNEQFF.